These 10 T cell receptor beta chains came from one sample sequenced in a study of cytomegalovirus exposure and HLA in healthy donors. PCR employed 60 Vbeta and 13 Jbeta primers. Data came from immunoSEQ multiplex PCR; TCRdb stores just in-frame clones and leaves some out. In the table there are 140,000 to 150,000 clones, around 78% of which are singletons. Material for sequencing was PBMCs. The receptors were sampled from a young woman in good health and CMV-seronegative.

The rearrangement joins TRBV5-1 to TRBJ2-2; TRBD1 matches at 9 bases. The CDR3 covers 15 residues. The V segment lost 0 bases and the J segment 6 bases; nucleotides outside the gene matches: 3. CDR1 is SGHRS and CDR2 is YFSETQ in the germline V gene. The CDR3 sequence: CASSLVGQGPGELFF. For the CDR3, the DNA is TGCGCCAGCAGCTTGGTGGGACAGGGTCCCGGGGAGCTGTTTTTT.

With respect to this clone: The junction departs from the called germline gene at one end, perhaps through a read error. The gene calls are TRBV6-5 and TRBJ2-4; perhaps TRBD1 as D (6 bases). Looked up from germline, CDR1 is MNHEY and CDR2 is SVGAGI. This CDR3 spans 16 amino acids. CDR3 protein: CASSYSIMGAQNSQYF. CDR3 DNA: TGTGCCAGCAGTTACTCGATTATGGGGGCCCAAAACAGTCAGTACTTC.

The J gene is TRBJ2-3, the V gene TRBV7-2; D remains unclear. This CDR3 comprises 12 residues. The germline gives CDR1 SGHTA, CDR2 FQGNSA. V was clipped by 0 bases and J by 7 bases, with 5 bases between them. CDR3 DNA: TGTGCCAGCAGCTTAGCGGCAAATACGCAGTATTTT. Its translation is CASSLAANTQYF.

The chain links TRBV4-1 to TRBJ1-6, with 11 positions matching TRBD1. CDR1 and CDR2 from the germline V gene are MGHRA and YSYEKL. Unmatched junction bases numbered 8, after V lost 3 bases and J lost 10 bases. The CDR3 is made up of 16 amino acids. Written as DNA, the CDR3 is TGCGCCAGCAGCCAGGAAGGGACAGGGGGTCGCTCACCCCTCCACTTT. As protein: CASSQEGTGGRSPLHF.

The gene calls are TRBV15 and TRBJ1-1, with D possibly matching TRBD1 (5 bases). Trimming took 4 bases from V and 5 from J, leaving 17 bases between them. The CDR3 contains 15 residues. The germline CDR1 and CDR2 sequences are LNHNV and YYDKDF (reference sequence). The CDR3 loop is CATSTPGYFETEAFF. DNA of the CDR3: TGTGCCACCAGCACCCCAGGGTATTTTGAGACTGAAGCTTTCTTT.

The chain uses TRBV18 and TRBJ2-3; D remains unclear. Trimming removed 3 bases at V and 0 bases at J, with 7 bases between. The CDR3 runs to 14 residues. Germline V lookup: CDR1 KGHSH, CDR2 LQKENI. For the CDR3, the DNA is TGTGCCAGCTCACCCCTAGATAGCACAGATACGCAGTATTTT. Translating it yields CASSPLDSTDTQYF.

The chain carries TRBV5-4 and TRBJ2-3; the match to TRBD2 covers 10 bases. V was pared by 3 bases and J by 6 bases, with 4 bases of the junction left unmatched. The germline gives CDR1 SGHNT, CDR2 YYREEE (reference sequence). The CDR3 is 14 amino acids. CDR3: CASSSLAGADTQYF. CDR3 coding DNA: TGTGCCAGCAGCTCCCTAGCGGGGGCTGATACGCAGTATTTT. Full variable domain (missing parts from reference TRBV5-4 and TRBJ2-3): ETGVTQSPTHLIKTRGQQVTLRCSSQSGHNTVSWYQQALGQGPQFIFQYYREEENGRGNFPPRFSGLQFPNYSSELNVNALELDDSALYLCASSSLAGADTQYFGPGTRLTVL.

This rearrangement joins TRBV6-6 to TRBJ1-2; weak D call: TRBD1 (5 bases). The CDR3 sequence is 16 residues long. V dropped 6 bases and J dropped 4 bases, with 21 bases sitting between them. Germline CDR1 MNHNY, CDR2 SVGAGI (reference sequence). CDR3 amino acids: CASSRAKLVMGYGYTF. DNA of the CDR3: TGTGCCAGCAGCAGGGCCAAATTGGTGATGGGCTATGGCTACACCTTC.

The CDR3 sequence: CASSKDRPYNEQFF. In nucleotides, the CDR3 is TGTGCCAGCAGCAAGGACAGGCCCTACAATGAGCAGTTCTTC. The chain recombines TRBV5-5 with TRBJ2-1, with TRBD1 matching over 7 bases. This CDR3 spans 14 amino acids. Germline-derived CDR1 and CDR2 are SGHKS and YYEKEE (reference sequence). Trimming took 4 bases from V and 2 from J; bases not matched to a gene: 3.

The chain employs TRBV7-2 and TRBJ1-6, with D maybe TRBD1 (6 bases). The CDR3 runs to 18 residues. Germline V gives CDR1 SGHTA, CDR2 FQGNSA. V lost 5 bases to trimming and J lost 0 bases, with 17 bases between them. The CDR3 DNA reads TGTGCCAGCAGCACATGGACAGACTTTAGCTCCTATAATTCACCCCTCCACTTT. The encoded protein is CASSTWTDFSSYNSPLHF.